This T cell receptor (beta chain) was sequenced for a study of blood T cell repertoires in COVID-19. Overall study context: Both acute and convalescent COVID-19 samples were obtained from the United States, Italy and Spain.

CDR3 length equals 19 residues. In the original analysis: Estimates of nucleated cell counts were drawn from the amplification of reference gene primers. Produced via immunoSEQ multiplex PCR; TCRdb's table is partial and in-frame only. The V and J calls and clone size were taken over from that table, and D and trimming were inferred from the DNA. Here the sample spans roughly 380,000 clones, more than 65% being singletons. The chain employs TRBV12-2 and TRBJ2-7; the D call in the table, TRBD2, was not verified against the DNA. TRBV12-2 is an annotated pseudogene. This receptor was identified in a human donor with acute or convalescent COVID-19. The donor label of this sample is uncertain. What was sequenced was peripheral blood. The CDR3 DNA sequence: TGTGCAAGTCGCTTAGCCCTTACCGTGACTAGCGGATCATCCTACGAGCAGTACTTC. Its translation is CASRLALTVTSGSSYEQYF.